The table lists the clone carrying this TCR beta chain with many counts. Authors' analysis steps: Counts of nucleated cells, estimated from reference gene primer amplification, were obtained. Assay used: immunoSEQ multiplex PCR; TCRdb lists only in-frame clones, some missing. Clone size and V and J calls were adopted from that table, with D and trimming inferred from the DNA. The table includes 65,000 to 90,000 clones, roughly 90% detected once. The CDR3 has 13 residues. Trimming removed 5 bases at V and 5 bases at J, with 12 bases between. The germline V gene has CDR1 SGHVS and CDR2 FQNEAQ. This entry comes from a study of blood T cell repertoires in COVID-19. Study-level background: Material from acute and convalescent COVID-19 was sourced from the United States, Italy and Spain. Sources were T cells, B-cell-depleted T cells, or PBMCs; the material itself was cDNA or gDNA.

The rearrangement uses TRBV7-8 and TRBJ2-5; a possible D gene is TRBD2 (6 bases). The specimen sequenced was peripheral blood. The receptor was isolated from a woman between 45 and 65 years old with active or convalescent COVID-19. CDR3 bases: TGTGCCAGCAGCCGGAGGGAGAGGGAGACCCAGTACTTC. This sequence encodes CASSRRERETQYF.